The 32 T cell receptor beta chains below come from one sample, sequenced in a study of beta chain features in type 1 diabetes. Expressed TCRB transcripts were sequenced after all isolated RNA was converted to cDNA. Profiled with immunoSEQ multiplex PCR; TCRdb holds only in-frame clones, not every one. The sample lists around 430,000 clones; roughly 31% were seen once. The sample comprised naive CD4+ T cells from blood. These receptors all stem from a man aged 18 to 35 in good health.

This rearrangement joins TRBV30 to TRBJ2-7; 7 bases line up with TRBD1. This CDR3 has 16 amino acids. The germline V gene has CDR1 GTSNPN and CDR2 SVGIG (reference sequence). V shed 2 bases and J 3 bases; nucleotides not matched to a gene: 13. For the CDR3, the DNA is TGTGCCTGGAGTTTCGGCCTCACTGGACAGGTCTACGAGCAGTACTTC. It codes for CAWSFGLTGQVYEQYF.

V and J are TRBV4-3 and TRBJ2-1, with 9 bases aligning to TRBD1. The CDR3 spans 13 residues. J was trimmed by 10 bases and V by 3 bases; bases with no gene match: 4. Germline V gives CDR1 LGHNA, CDR2 YSLEER. This CDR3 reads CASSQDRGEEQFF. CDR3 nucleotide sequence: TGCGCCAGCAGCCAGGACAGGGGTGAAGAGCAGTTCTTC.

The rearrangement uses TRBV5-1 and TRBJ2-3, with D unclear. CDR1 is SGHRS and CDR2 is YFSETQ in the germline V gene. This CDR3 is built from 15 residues. Trimming cost V 3 bases and J 2 bases, with 13 bases left between them. The CDR3: CASSWTGRTTDTQYF. CDR3 sequence (DNA): TGCGCCAGCAGCTGGACCGGCCGAACCACAGATACGCAGTATTTT.

This clone was observed a handful of times. The CDR3 loop reads CSAELAGEQFF. In DNA form, the CDR3 reads TGCAGTGCAGAATTGGCGGGCGAGCAGTTCTTC. The chain has TRBV20-1 and TRBJ2-1; perhaps TRBD2 as D (5 bases). CDR1 DFQATT and CDR2 SNEGSKA come from the germline V gene (reference sequence). The CDR3 loop spans 11 amino acids. With 6 bases removed from V and 10 bases from J, the gap between germline ends came to 13 bases.

This chain joins TRBV5-1 and TRBJ1-1; 8 positions match TRBD1. The germline CDR1 and CDR2 sequences are SGHRS and YFSETQ. This CDR3 contains 15 residues. V dropped 3 bases and J dropped 0; count of bases not matched to a gene: 4. The CDR3 DNA follows: TGCGCCAGCAGCTGGGGGACAGGCTTGAACACTGAAGCTTTCTTT. Amino acids: CASSWGTGLNTEAFF.

The gene calls are TRBV7-2 and TRBJ2-1; D possibly corresponds to TRBD2 (6 bases). The V and J ends lost 4 bases and 4 bases respectively, with 14 bases between them. The germline V gene encodes CDR1 SGHTA and CDR2 FQGNSA. This CDR3 is 15 amino acids long. The CDR3 sequence: CASSSISGVYNEQFF. The DNA of the CDR3 is TGTGCCAGCAGCTCCATTTCGGGGGTTTACAATGAGCAGTTCTTC.

The CDR3: CASSPGRGSYNEQFF. The CDR3 DNA reads TGTGCCAGCTCACCGGGGAGGGGCTCCTACAATGAGCAGTTCTTC. The chain couples TRBV18 to TRBJ2-1; 7 positions match TRBD2. Unmatched junction bases numbered 2, after V lost 3 bases and J lost 0 bases. Germline CDR1 and CDR2: KGHSH and LQKENI. The CDR3 is 15 residues long.

The chain joins TRBV4-1 to TRBJ2-2, with D perhaps matching TRBD1 (6 bases). The ends were cut back, 1 base at V and 14 bases at J, with 14 bases in the middle. This CDR3 region has 13 residues. Looked up from germline, CDR1 is MGHRA and CDR2 is YSYEKL. CDR3 nucleotides: TGCGCCAGCAGCCAAGTCTTCCGGGACAAACTGTTTTTT. Protein: CASSQVFRDKLFF.

Comment on this clone: The same CDR3 arises from other DNA sequences in this sample as well. The rearrangement joins TRBV28 to TRBJ2-3; D gene unclear. CDR1 is MDHEN, CDR2 SYDVKM, per germline. The germline V and J ends were trimmed by 5 bases and 0 bases, with 3 bases remaining between them. There are 12 residues in the CDR3. The CDR3 bases are TGTGCCAGCAGTCTGAGCACAGATACGCAGTATTTT. Amino acids: CASSLSTDTQYF.

This sequence joins TRBV14 and TRBJ2-1; D uncertain. Looked up from germline, CDR1 is SGHDN and CDR2 is FVKESK. CDR3 length: 13 amino acids. V was pared by 0 bases and J by 12 bases, with 12 bases between. The CDR3 coding sequence is TGTGCCAGCAGCCAAGAAGGTCGAGACCGGCAGTTCTTC. Residues: CASSQEGRDRQFF. Combining the CDR3 with reference TRBV14 and TRBJ2-1 gives the whole variable domain EAGVTQFPSHSVIEKGQTVTLRCDPISGHDNLYWYRRVMGKEIKFLLHFVKESKQDESGMPNNRFLAERTGGTYSTLKVQPAELEDSGVYFCASSQEGRDRQFFGPGTRLTVL.

A few counts support this clone. The chain links TRBV2 to TRBJ1-2, with a possible D match to TRBD1 (6 bases). The CDR3 sequence is 13 residues long. Germline-derived CDR1 and CDR2 are SNHLY and FYNNEI. V was trimmed by 4 bases and J by 7 bases, leaving 13 bases between them. In DNA, the CDR3 is TGTGCCAGCAGTGGGACAGCTCGGGTTGGCTACACCTTC. Translated, it gives CASSGTARVGYTF.

The rearrangement joins TRBV30 to TRBJ1-2, with D unresolved. V was clipped by 0 bases and J by 8 bases, with 16 bases between them. Germline V CDR1 and CDR2: GTSNPN, SVGIG (reference sequence). The CDR3 contains 14 residues. CDR3 region: CAWSVGRHGKGYTF. The CDR3, as DNA: TGTGCCTGGAGTGTAGGTCGGCATGGAAAAGGCTACACCTTC.

The chain has TRBV4-3 and TRBJ2-1; 11 nucleotides agree with TRBD2. Germline V lookup: CDR1 LGHNA, CDR2 YSLEER. The length of the CDR3 is 16 residues. V was pared by 0 bases and J by 4 bases, with 2 bases of the junction left unmatched. This CDR3 is CASSQEGLAVYNEQFF. CDR3 DNA sequence: TGCGCCAGCAGCCAAGAGGGACTAGCGGTGTACAATGAGCAGTTCTTC.

This chain joins TRBV7-6 and TRBJ2-3; unclear D gene. Trimming took off 5 bases at V and 1 base at J, with 10 bases between the two ends. The CDR3 covers 14 residues. CDR1 is SGHVS, CDR2 FNYEAQ, per germline. This chain's CDR3 is CASSRNGRTDTQYF. The CDR3 nucleotides read TGTGCCAGCAGCCGTAACGGACGCACAGATACGCAGTATTTT.

This clone was found a few times. The chain joins TRBV30 to TRBJ2-7, with a tentative D call TRBD2 (5 bases). Germline V gene data show CDR1 as GTSNPN and CDR2 as SVGIG (reference sequence). V shed 5 bases and J shed 1 base, with 9 bases lying between them. This CDR3 region has 12 residues. This chain's CDR3 is CAWGRGSYEQYF. The CDR3, as DNA: TGTGCCTGGGGCCGGGGTTCCTACGAGCAGTACTTC. Looking up the rest from reference TRBV30 and TRBJ2-7 gives the full variable domain: SQTIHQWPATLVQPVGSPLSLECTVEGTSNPNLYWYRQAAGRGLQLLFYSVGIGQISSEVPQNLSASRPQDRQFILSSKKLLLSDSGFYLCAWGRGSYEQYFGPGTRLTVT.

This clone was counted between two and nine times. The gene calls are TRBV30 and TRBJ2-3; unclear D gene. V lost 2 bases and J 5 bases, leaving 11 bases between the germline ends. CDR1 GTSNPN and CDR2 SVGIG come from the germline V gene (reference sequence). The length of the CDR3 is 13 residues. In DNA, the CDR3 is TGTGCCTGGAGTAGGGTAGCCAGAGATACGCAGTATTTT. It specifies CAWSRVARDTQYF.

V gene TRBV25-1 combines with J gene TRBJ2-1, with TRBD1 matching over 9 bases. Germline CDR1 reads MGHDK; CDR2 reads SYGVNS. This CDR3 comprises 15 residues. V was clipped by 6 bases and J by 1 base; unmatched bases: 4. CDR3 sequence (DNA): TGTGCCAGCAGCCGGGACAGGGAATCCTACAATGAGCAGTTCTTC. Translated: CASSRDRESYNEQFF.

The rearrangement uses TRBV30 and TRBJ2-7, with D tentatively TRBD2 (6 bases). Germline assignment: CDR1 GTSNPN and CDR2 SVGIG (reference sequence). The V end was cut by 0 bases, the J end by 4 bases, with 16 bases between. The CDR3 runs to 15 residues. CDR3: CAWSVGGQGGYEQYF. CDR3 coding DNA: TGTGCCTGGAGTGTAGGAGGGCAGGGAGGTTACGAGCAGTACTTC. Together with reference TRBV30 and TRBJ2-7, the CDR3 gives the full variable domain: SQTIHQWPATLVQPVGSPLSLECTVEGTSNPNLYWYRQAAGRGLQLLFYSVGIGQISSEVPQNLSASRPQDRQFILSSKKLLLSDSGFYLCAWSVGGQGGYEQYFGPGTRLTVT.

The V gene is TRBV5-1, the J gene TRBJ2-2, with D unclear. The V gene's germline CDR1 is SGHRS and CDR2 YFSETQ. This CDR3 is 13 amino acids long. The germline V and J ends were trimmed by 4 bases and 1 base, with 5 bases remaining between them. The CDR3 protein is CASSVENTGELFF. The CDR3 bases are TGCGCCAGCAGCGTAGAGAACACCGGGGAGCTGTTTTTT.

Only a few counts were recorded for this clone. This rearrangement joins TRBV29-1 to TRBJ2-1, with TRBD2 matching over 11 bases. The CDR3 has 14 amino acids. Germline CDR1 and CDR2: SQVTM and ANQGSEA. V was clipped by 6 bases and J by 7 bases; unmatched bases: 8. The CDR3 nucleotides read TGCAGCGTCGGGACTAGCGGAGTCGGGAATGAGCAGTTCTTC. Its translation: CSVGTSGVGNEQFF.

V gene TRBV5-1 combines with J gene TRBJ2-3, with D perhaps matching TRBD1 or TRBD2 (5 bases each). The CDR3 is made up of 15 amino acids. CDR1 and CDR2 (germline): SGHRS, YFSETQ. Trimming took off 2 bases at V and 0 bases at J, with 10 bases between the two ends. CDR3 nucleotide sequence: TGCGCCAGCAGCTTACGGGGCGGGAGCACAGATACGCAGTATTTT. It encodes CASSLRGGSTDTQYF.

V is TRBV29-1 and J is TRBJ2-1, with no clear D. Per the germline V gene, CDR1 is SQVTM and CDR2 is ANQGSEA. V was trimmed by 3 bases and J by 6 bases, leaving 15 bases between them. The length of the CDR3 is 14 residues. DNA of the CDR3: TGCAGCGTTGATCCCATGTTGCTGGGCAATGAGCAGTTCTTC. This sequence encodes CSVDPMLLGNEQFF.

This clone occurred a few times. V is TRBV2 and J is TRBJ2-3, with 7 nucleotides matching TRBD1. V was pared by 7 bases and J by 0 bases, with 7 bases of the junction left unmatched. In germline, CDR1 is SNHLY, CDR2 FYNNEI. CDR3 size: 15 residues. The CDR3 spells CASNRDRTSTDTQYF. The CDR3 DNA sequence: TGTGCCAGCAACCGGGACAGAACTAGCACAGATACGCAGTATTTT.

The CDR3 sequence: CASSARHLQETQYF. CDR3 in DNA: TGTGCCAGCAGTGCAAGACACCTCCAAGAGACCCAGTACTTC. V usage is TRBV25-1 and J usage is TRBJ2-5; no firm D call. V was cut by 4 bases and J by 1 base, with 10 bases left in between. Per germline, CDR1 MGHDK and CDR2 SYGVNS. The CDR3 is made up of 14 amino acids.

The V gene is TRBV19, the J gene TRBJ2-7; TRBD1 matches 10 bases. The germline gives CDR1 LNHDA, CDR2 SQIVND (reference sequence). The CDR3 has 14 amino acids. The V gene end was trimmed by 5 bases and the J gene end by 6 bases; junction bases not matched to a gene: 7. CDR3 in amino acids: CASSPTGTGVEQYF. CDR3 bases: TGTGCCAGTAGTCCTACCGGGACAGGGGTCGAGCAGTACTTC.

Remarks on this clone: Other nucleotide sequences from this sample produce the same CDR3. The J gene is TRBJ1-2, the V gene TRBV28; no clear D. Trimming shortened V by 4 bases and J by 2 bases, and 8 bases separated the two germline ends. This CDR3 has 13 amino acids. Germline lookup yields CDR1 MDHEN and CDR2 SYDVKM. The CDR3: CASSWTGNYGYTF. CDR3 nucleotide sequence: TGTGCCAGCAGTTGGACGGGAAACTATGGCTACACCTTC.

J is TRBJ1-2 and V is TRBV4-3; 7 nucleotides line up with TRBD1. Germline V gene sequence: CDR1 LGHNA, CDR2 YSLEER. V was pared by 4 bases and J by 4 bases, with 6 bases of the junction left unmatched. This CDR3 has 14 residues. CDR3 sequence (DNA): TGCGCCAGCAGCCGCATACAGGGGATCTATGGCTACACCTTC. Residues: CASSRIQGIYGYTF.

The chain couples TRBV18 to TRBJ1-5, with D tentatively TRBD1 (5 bases). Germline V lookup: CDR1 KGHSH, CDR2 LQKENI. V lost 5 bases to trimming and J lost 5 bases, with 10 bases between them. CDR3 length: 13 amino acids. The DNA for the CDR3 is TGTGCCAGCTCAGGGGGTTGGGATCAGCCCCAGCATTTT. Encoded protein: CASSGGWDQPQHF.

This chain uses TRBV30 with TRBJ1-1, with D maybe TRBD1 (6 bases). Looked up from germline, CDR1 is GTSNPN and CDR2 is SVGIG (reference sequence). The V end was cut by 0 bases, the J end by 5 bases, with 10 bases between. This CDR3 is 13 amino acids long. In nucleotides, the CDR3 is TGTGCCTGGAGTGTGGGGGGCCAGACTGAAGCTTTCTTT. Protein product: CAWSVGGQTEAFF.

This clone has just a few counts. V usage is TRBV30 and J usage is TRBJ2-1; D is possibly TRBD2 (6 bases). V dropped 2 bases and J dropped 7 bases, with 15 bases sitting between them. Germline-derived CDR1 and CDR2 are GTSNPN and SVGIG (reference sequence). This CDR3 is built from 14 residues. The CDR3 sequence: CAWSSLAPENEQFF. CDR3 DNA: TGTGCCTGGAGTTCACTAGCCCCCGAAAATGAGCAGTTCTTC.

V is TRBV30 and J is TRBJ2-7; no definite D call. Trimming took off 1 base at V and 2 bases at J, with 15 bases between the two ends. Germline V lookup: CDR1 GTSNPN, CDR2 SVGIG (reference sequence). The CDR3 extends over 15 amino acids. This CDR3 is CAWSEGPTATYEQYF. CDR3 DNA sequence: TGTGCCTGGAGTGAAGGACCTACAGCCACCTACGAGCAGTACTTC.

J is TRBJ2-5 and V is TRBV4-1, with D tentatively TRBD2 (5 bases). Germline CDR1 is MGHRA and CDR2 is YSYEKL. With 6 bases removed from V and 5 bases from J, the gap between germline ends came to 19 bases. The CDR3 has 15 residues. The chain's CDR3 is CASSRLQGRSETQYF. The CDR3 bases are TGCGCCAGCAGTCGACTTCAAGGGAGAAGCGAGACCCAGTACTTC.